These 15 T cell receptor beta chains share one sample of origin, sequenced in a study of cytomegalovirus exposure and HLA in healthy donors. This PCR relied on a set of 60 Vbeta primers and 13 Jbeta primers. Using immunoSEQ multiplex PCR, the repertoire was profiled, and TCRdb retains in-frame clones only, with some absent. The sample yields 150,000 to 200,000 clones, of which the top ten take up over 1%. Sequencing was carried out using PBMCs. These receptor sequences come from a woman aged 60-75 years in good health and CMV-seronegative.

The gene calls are TRBV9 and TRBJ1-1; 7 nucleotides align to TRBD1. Germline V lookup: CDR1 SGDLS, CDR2 YYNGEE. The CDR3 totals 15 residues. V lost 7 bases, J lost 3 bases, and 12 bases stayed unmatched. This chain's CDR3 is CASGLGSGGHTEAFF. CDR3 DNA: TGTGCCAGCGGGCTCGGGTCAGGGGGACACACTGAAGCTTTCTTT.

The V call is TRBV5-1, the J call TRBJ1-1, with 9 bases that match TRBD1. Germline CDR1 SGHRS, CDR2 YFSETQ. The V gene end was trimmed by 5 bases and the J gene end by 0 bases; junction bases not matched to a gene: 17. The length of the CDR3 is 19 residues. The CDR3 spells CASRTAKGTGNLMNTEAFF. The CDR3 nucleotides read TGCGCCAGCAGGACAGCGAAGGGGACAGGGAACCTCATGAACACTGAAGCTTTCTTT.

The chain recombines TRBV6-1 with TRBJ2-7, with D possibly being TRBD2 (5 bases). In germline, CDR1 is MNHNS, CDR2 SASEGT. Deletions cut 7 bases from V and 4 bases from J, with 17 bases between. This CDR3 region has 14 residues. CDR3 sequence: CASTIRGPGYEQYF. CDR3 coding DNA: TGTGCCAGCACCATCCGAGGGCCGGGTTACGAGCAGTACTTC.

This chain joins TRBV20-1 and TRBJ2-5, with D perhaps TRBD1 (6 bases). The germline V gene has CDR1 DFQATT and CDR2 SNEGSKA (reference sequence). The germline V and J ends were trimmed by 6 bases and 5 bases, with 10 bases remaining between them. The length of the CDR3 is 11 residues. CDR3 loop: CSATGLETQYF. The CDR3 DNA reads as TGCAGTGCAACAGGGTTGGAGACCCAGTACTTC.

The V call is TRBV18, the J call TRBJ2-5; D is uncertain. V was clipped by 1 base and J by 3 bases, with 9 bases between them. This CDR3 contains 14 residues. CDR1 is KGHSH, CDR2 LQKENI, per germline. CDR3 sequence: CASSPRLTEETQYF. In nucleotides, the CDR3 is TGTGCCAGCTCACCACGCCTCACTGAAGAGACCCAGTACTTC.

The V and J genes are TRBV7-9 and TRBJ2-1, with D unresolved. V was pared by 3 bases and J by 10 bases, with 4 bases between. CDR1 and CDR2 (germline): SEHNR, FQNEAQ (reference sequence). The CDR3 is made up of 10 amino acids. CDR3 protein: CASSFEEQFF. The CDR3 DNA sequence: TGTGCCAGCAGCTTCGAGGAGCAGTTCTTC. The full variable domain, in which reference TRBV7-9 and TRBJ2-1 provide the parts outside the CDR3, is DTGVSQNPRHKITKRGQNVTFRCDPISEHNRLYWYRQTLGQGPEFLTYFQNEAQLEKSRLLSDRFSAERPKGSFSTLEIQRTEQGDSAMYLCASSFEEQFFGPGTRLTVL.

The V gene is TRBV4-3, the J gene TRBJ1-2; D remains unclear. V was shortened by 0 bases and J by 4 bases, with 9 bases between the two germline ends. The CDR3 is made up of 14 amino acids. Germline V lookup: CDR1 LGHNA, CDR2 YSLEER. This chain's CDR3 is CASSQDIESYGYTF. DNA for the CDR3: TGCGCCAGCAGCCAAGATATAGAATCCTATGGCTACACCTTC.

The J gene is TRBJ1-3, the V gene TRBV5-5, with 8 bases aligning to TRBD1. CDR3 length: 14 amino acids. The trim removed 4 bases at V and 4 bases at J, leaving 4 bases unmatched. Germline V gene lookup returns CDR1 SGHKS and CDR2 YYEKEE (reference sequence). CDR3 nucleotide sequence: TGTGCCAGCAGCGTACAGGGGGGAGGAAACACCATATATTTT. It specifies CASSVQGGGNTIYF.

Written as DNA, the CDR3 is TGTGCCAGCAGCGTAGATCAGACAGGGGTGAGAGATACGCAGTATTTT. It codes for CASSVDQTGVRDTQYF. This sequence joins TRBV9 and TRBJ2-3, with TRBD1 matching over 8 bases. This CDR3 has 16 residues. Germline V gives CDR1 SGDLS, CDR2 YYNGEE. V was clipped by 0 bases and J by 5 bases; unmatched bases: 8.

The chain combines TRBV27 with TRBJ2-1; maybe TRBD2 (7 bases). CDR3 length: 13 amino acids. Trimming took off 0 bases at V and 9 bases at J, with 9 bases between the two ends. Germline loops: CDR1 MNHEY, CDR2 SMNVEV (reference sequence). The chain's CDR3 is CASSLSRGGEQFF. The DNA of the CDR3 is TGTGCCAGCAGTTTATCAAGGGGGGGTGAGCAGTTCTTC.

The chain carries TRBV6-5 and TRBJ2-7, with TRBD1 as a possible D gene (5 bases). The germline V and J ends were trimmed by 0 bases and 0 bases, with 9 bases remaining between them. Germline V lookup: CDR1 MNHEY, CDR2 SVGAGI. The CDR3 is 15 residues long. The CDR3 DNA follows: TGTGCCAGCAGTTACTCGTACAGGCCCTCCTACGAGCAGTACTTC. Amino acid sequence: CASSYSYRPSYEQYF.

The V gene is TRBV18, the J gene TRBJ2-3, with D possibly TRBD2 on 5 matching bases. Germline-derived CDR1 and CDR2 are KGHSH and LQKENI. Deletions cut 4 bases from V and 7 bases from J, with 9 bases between. CDR3 length: 12 amino acids. The CDR3, as DNA: TGTGCCAGCTCACGAGAGGACTATACGCAGTATTTT. It is translated as CASSREDYTQYF.

The gene calls are TRBV7-8 and TRBJ2-1; no firm D call. CDR1 SGHVS and CDR2 FQNEAQ come from the germline V gene. The CDR3 is made up of 15 amino acids. The ends were cut back, 1 base at V and 4 bases at J, with 11 bases in the middle. The CDR3 protein is CASSLGLALYNEQFF. CDR3 sequence (DNA): TGTGCCAGCAGCTTAGGCTTAGCCCTATACAATGAGCAGTTCTTC.

The rearrangement uses TRBV2 and TRBJ2-1; D might be TRBD2 (5 bases). Deletions cut 2 bases from V and 3 bases from J, with 8 bases between. CDR3 length: 14 residues. The germline gives CDR1 SNHLY, CDR2 FYNNEI. The CDR3 DNA reads TGTGCCAGCAGTGAAATGGGGAGCTACAATGAGCAGTTCTTC. Its protein is CASSEMGSYNEQFF.

This sequence joins TRBV19 and TRBJ2-7, with D possibly TRBD1 on 5 matching bases. V was pared by 7 bases and J by 0 bases, with 13 bases between. The CDR3 has 14 residues. CDR1 and CDR2 from the germline V gene are LNHDA and SQIVND (reference sequence). As DNA, the CDR3 is TGTGCCAGTACTCAACAGGTGAACTCCTACGAGCAGTACTTC. Translation gives CASTQQVNSYEQYF.